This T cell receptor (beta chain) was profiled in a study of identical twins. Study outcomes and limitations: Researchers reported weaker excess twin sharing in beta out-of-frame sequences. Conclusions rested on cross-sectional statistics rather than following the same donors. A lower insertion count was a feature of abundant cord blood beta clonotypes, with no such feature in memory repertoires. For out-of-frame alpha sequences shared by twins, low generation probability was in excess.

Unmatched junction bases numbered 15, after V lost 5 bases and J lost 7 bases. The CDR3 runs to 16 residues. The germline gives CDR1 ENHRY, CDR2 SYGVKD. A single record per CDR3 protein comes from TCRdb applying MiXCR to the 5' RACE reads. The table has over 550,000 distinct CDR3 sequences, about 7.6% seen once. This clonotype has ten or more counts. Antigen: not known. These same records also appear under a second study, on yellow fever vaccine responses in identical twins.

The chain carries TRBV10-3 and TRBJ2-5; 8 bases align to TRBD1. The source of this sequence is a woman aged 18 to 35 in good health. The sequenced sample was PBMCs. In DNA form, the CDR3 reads TGTGCCATCAGTCGAAAACAGGGGGATGTGTCGGGGACCCAGTACTTC. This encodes CAISRKQGDVSGTQYF.